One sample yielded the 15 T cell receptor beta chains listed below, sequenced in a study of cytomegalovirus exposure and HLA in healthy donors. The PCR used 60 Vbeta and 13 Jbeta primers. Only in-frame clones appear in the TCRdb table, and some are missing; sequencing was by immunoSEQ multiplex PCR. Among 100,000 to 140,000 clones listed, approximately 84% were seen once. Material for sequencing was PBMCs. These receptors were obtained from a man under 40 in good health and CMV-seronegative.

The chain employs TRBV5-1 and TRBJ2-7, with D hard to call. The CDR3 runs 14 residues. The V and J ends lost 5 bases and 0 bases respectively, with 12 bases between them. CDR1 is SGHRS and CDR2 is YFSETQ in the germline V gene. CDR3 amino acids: CASSGQVSSYEQYF. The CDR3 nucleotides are TGCGCCAGCAGTGGTCAGGTGAGCTCCTACGAGCAGTACTTC.

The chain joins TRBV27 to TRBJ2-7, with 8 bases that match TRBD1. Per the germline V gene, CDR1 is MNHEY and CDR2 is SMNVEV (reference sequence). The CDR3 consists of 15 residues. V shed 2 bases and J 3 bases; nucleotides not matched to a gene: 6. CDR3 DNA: TGTGCCAGCAGTTTAGGACAGGGTGGATACTACGAGCAGTACTTC. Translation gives CASSLGQGGYYEQYF.

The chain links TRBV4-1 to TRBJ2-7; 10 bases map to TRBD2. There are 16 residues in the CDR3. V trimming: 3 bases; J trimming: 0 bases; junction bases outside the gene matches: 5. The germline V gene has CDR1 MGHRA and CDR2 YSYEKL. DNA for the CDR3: TGCGCCAGCAGCCAGGAAGCGGGAGGGACCTCCTACGAGCAGTACTTC. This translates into CASSQEAGGTSYEQYF.

CDR3 residues: CASSPLGGNYGYTF. DNA of the CDR3: TGCGCCAGCAGCCCCCTGGGGGGGAACTATGGCTACACCTTC. The J gene is TRBJ1-2, the V gene TRBV5-1; tentative D call: TRBD1 (5 bases). CDR3 length: 14 residues. The ends were cut back, 4 bases at V and 2 bases at J, with 12 bases in the middle. CDR1 is SGHRS and CDR2 is YFSETQ in the germline V gene.

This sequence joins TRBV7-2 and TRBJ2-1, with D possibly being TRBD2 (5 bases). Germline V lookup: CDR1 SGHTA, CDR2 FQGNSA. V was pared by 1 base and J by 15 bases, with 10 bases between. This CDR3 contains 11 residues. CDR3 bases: TGTGCCAGCAGCTTAGGATTAGCGTTGTTCTTC. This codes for CASSLGLALFF. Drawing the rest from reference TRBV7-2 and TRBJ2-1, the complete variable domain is GAGVSQSPSNKVTEKGKDVELRCDPISGHTALYWYRQSLGQGLEFLIYFQGNSAPDKSGLPSDRFSAERTGGSVSTLTIQRTQQEDSAVYLCASSLGLALFFGPGTRLTVL.

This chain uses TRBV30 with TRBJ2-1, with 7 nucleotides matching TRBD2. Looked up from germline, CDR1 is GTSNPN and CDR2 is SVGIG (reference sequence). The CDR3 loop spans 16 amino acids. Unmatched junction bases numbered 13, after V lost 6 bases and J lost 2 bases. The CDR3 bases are TGTGCCTGCATCCTAGATGCACTAGCGCCCTACAATGAGCAGTTCTTC. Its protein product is CACILDALAPYNEQFF. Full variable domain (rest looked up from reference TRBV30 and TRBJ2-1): SQTIHQWPATLVQPVGSPLSLECTVEGTSNPNLYWYRQAAGRGLQLLFYSVGIGQISSEVPQNLSASRPQDRQFILSSKKLLLSDSGFYLCACILDALAPYNEQFFGPGTRLTVL.

CDR3 DNA: TGCAGTATAAGACAGGGCGGTGCTTTCTTT. Translating gives CSIRQGGAFF. J is TRBJ1-1 and V is TRBV20-1; 7 nucleotides align to TRBD1. V lost 8 bases, J lost 11 bases, and 8 bases stayed unmatched. The CDR3 is made up of 10 amino acids. The germline V gene has CDR1 DFQATT and CDR2 SNEGSKA (reference sequence).

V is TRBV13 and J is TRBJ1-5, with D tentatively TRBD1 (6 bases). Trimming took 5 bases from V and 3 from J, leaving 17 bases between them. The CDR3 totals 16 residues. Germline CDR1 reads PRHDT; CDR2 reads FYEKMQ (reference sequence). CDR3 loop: CASSQGGGEPNQPQHF. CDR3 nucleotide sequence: TGTGCCAGCAGCCAGGGAGGGGGGGAGCCCAATCAGCCCCAGCATTTT. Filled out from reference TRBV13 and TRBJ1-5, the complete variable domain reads AAGVIQSPRHLIKEKRETATLKCYPIPRHDTVYWYQQGPGQDPQFLISFYEKMQSDKGSIPDRFSAQQFSDYHSELNMSSLELGDSALYFCASSQGGGEPNQPQHFGDGTRLSIL.

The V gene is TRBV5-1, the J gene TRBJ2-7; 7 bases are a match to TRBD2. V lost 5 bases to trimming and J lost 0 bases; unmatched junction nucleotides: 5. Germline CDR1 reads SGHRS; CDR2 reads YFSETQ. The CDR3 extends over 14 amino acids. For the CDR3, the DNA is TGCGCCAGCAGTGTGAGCGGGACCTCCTACGAGCAGTACTTC. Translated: CASSVSGTSYEQYF.

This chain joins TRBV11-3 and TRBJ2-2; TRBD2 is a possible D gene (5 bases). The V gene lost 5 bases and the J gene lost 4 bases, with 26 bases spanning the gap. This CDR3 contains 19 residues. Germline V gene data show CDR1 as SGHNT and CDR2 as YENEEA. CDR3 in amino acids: CASSQTRGSKPWSTGELFF. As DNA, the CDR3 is TGTGCCAGCAGCCAAACGAGAGGGAGCAAACCTTGGAGCACCGGGGAGCTGTTTTTT.

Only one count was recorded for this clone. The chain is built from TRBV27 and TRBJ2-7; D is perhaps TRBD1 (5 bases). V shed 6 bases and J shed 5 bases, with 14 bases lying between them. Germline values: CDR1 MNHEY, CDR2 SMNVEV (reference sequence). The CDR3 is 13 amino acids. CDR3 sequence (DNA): TGTGCCAGCAGCACTGGACGACAGCACGAGCAGTACTTC. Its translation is CASSTGRQHEQYF.

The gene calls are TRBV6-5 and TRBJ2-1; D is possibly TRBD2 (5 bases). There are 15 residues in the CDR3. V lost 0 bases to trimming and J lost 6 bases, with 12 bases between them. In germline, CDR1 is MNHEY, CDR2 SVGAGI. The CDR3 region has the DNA TGTGCCAGCAGTTACTCGAACCCCCGGGGCAATGAGCAGTTCTTC. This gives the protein CASSYSNPRGNEQFF.

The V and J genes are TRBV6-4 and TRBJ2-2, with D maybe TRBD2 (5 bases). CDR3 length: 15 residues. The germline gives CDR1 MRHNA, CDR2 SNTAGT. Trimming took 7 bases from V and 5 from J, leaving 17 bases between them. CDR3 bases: TGTGCCAGCACCCCCACGGCAGGCGGGACCGGGGAGCTGTTTTTT. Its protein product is CASTPTAGGTGELFF.

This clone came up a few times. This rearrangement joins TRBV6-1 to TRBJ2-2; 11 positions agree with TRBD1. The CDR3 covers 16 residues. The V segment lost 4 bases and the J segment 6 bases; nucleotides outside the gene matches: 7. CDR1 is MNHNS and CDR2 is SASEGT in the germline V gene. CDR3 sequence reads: CASSVDPGQGAGELFF. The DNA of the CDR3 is TGTGCCAGCAGTGTGGACCCGGGACAGGGGGCCGGGGAGCTGTTTTTT.

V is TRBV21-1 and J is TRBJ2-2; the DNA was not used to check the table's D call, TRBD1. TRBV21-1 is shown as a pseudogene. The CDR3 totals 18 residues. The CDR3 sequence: CASSKVVRQGQNTGELFF. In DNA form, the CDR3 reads TGTGCCAGCAGCAAAGTTGTGCGGCAGGGCCAGAACACCGGGGAGCTGTTTTTT.